This T cell receptor (beta chain) was profiled in a study of cytomegalovirus exposure and HLA in healthy donors. Points from the study as a whole: The study labeled roughly 160 TCR beta chains cytomegalovirus-associated.

For this clone: Its antigen remains unidentified. One end of the junction does not line up with germline, which may come from a read error.

The PCR was carried out with 60 Vbeta primers and 13 Jbeta primers. Methods used by the authors: Approximately 78 million unique TCR beta chains, roughly 11 million of them shared, were counted by a later analysis. TCRdb's table, derived via immunoSEQ multiplex PCR, lists solely in-frame clones and lacks some. Clone size and the V and J calls come from that table; the DNA yielded D and trimming. This table has 100,000 to 150,000 clones, 70% to 85% appearing once. The CDR3 extends over 14 amino acids. The germline CDR1 and CDR2 sequences are SSHAT and FNYEAQ (reference sequence). Sequencing input: PBMCs. J is TRBJ2-2 and V is TRBV7-7, with a weak D call TRBD2 (5 bases). The sequence derives from a woman between 40 and 50 years old in good health and CMV-seropositive. As DNA, the CDR3 is TGTGCTAGCAGCTCAAATTGGGAGACCGGGGAGCTGTTTTTT. Protein sequence: CASSSNWETGELFF. The variable domain in full, with the rest retrieved from reference TRBV7-7 and TRBJ2-2, is GAGVSQSPRYKVTKRGQDVTLRCDPISSHATLYWYQQALGQGPEFLTYFNYEAQPDKSGLPSDRFSAERPEGSISTLTIQRTEQRDSAMYRCASSSNWETGELFFGEGSRLTVL.